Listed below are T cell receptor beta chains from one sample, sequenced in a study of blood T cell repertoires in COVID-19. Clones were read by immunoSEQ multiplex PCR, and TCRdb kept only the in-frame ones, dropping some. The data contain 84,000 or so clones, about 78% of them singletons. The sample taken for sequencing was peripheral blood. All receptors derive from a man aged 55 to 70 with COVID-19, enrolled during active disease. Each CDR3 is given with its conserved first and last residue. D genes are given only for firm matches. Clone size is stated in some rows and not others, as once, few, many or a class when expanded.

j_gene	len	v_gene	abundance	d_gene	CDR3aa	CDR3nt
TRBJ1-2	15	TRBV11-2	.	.	CASSPLDRPNYGYTF	TGTGCCAGCAGCCCCCTAGACAGACCTAACTATGGCTACACCTTC
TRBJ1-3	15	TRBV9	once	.	CASSTRTVSGNTIYF	TGTGCCAGCAGCACCCGGACAGTCTCTGGAAACACCATATATTTT
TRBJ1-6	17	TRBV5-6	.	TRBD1	CASSPRTGGLYNSPLHF	TGTGCCAGCAGCCCCCGTACAGGGGGACTCTATAATTCACCCCTCCACTTT
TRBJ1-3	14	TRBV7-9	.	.	CASSPQGSGNTIYF	TGTGCCAGCAGCCCACAGGGTTCTGGAAACACCATATATTTT
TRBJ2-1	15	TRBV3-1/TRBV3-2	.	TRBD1	CASSLGTGAYNEQFF	TGTGCCAGCAGCCTGGGGACAGGGGCGTACAATGAGCAGTTCTTC
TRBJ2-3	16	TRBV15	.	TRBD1	CATSSHPDRAADTQYF	TGTGCCACCAGCAGCCATCCAGACAGGGCGGCAGATACGCAGTATTTT
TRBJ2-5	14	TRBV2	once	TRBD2	CAPQGSSGAATQYF	TGTGCCCCCCAAGGGTCTAGCGGAGCGGCGACCCAGTACTTC
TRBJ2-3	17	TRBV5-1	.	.	CASSLGLRRRGTDTQYF	TGCGCCAGCAGCTTGGGTTTGAGGAGGAGGGGCACAGATACGCAGTATTTT
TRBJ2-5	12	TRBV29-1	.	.	CSVSPGEETQYF	TGCAGCGTTTCCCCAGGGGAAGAGACCCAGTACTTC
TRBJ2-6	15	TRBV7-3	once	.	CATGQGSSGANVLTF	TGTGCCACCGGGCAGGGTTCCTCTGGGGCCAACGTCCTGACTTTC
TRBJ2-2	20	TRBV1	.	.	CTSSQDRDWVAGGQGGELFF	TGCACCAGCAGCCAAGATAGGGATTGGGTAGCGGGAGGGCAAGGCGGGGAGCTGTTTTTT
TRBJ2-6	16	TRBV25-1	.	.	CASSEYVDTGANVLTF	TGTGCCAGCAGTGAATACGTAGACACCGGGGCCAACGTCCTGACTTTC
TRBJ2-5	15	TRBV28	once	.	CASSLGREYQETQYF	TGTGCCAGCAGTTTAGGGCGAGAGTACCAAGAGACCCAGTACTTC
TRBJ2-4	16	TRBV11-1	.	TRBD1	CASSRIGTGTKNIQYF	TGTGCCAGCAGCCGGATAGGGACAGGGACCAAAAACATTCAGTACTTC
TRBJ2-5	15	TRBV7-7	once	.	CASSLDSGVQETQYF	TGTGCTAGCAGCTTAGACTCTGGAGTACAAGAGACCCAGTACTTC
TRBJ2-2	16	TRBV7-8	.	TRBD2	CASSPAGGHGTGELFF	TGTGCCAGCAGCCCAGCGGGGGGGCACGGCACCGGGGAGCTGTTTTTT
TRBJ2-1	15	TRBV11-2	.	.	CASSPSLDPLDEQFF	TGTGCCAGCAGCCCCTCCCTAGATCCCCTCGATGAGCAGTTCTTC
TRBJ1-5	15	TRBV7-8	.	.	CASSTTAGSGQPQHF	TGTGCCAGCAGCACCACTGCTGGGTCAGGGCAGCCCCAGCATTTT
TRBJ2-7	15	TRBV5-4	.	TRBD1	CASSPRTGGAYEQYF	TGTGCCAGCAGCCCCCGGACAGGGGGCGCGTACGAGCAGTACTTC
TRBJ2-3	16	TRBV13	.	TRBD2	CASSFAGTSPPDTQYF	TGTGCCAGCAGCTTCGCTGGGACTAGCCCCCCAGATACGCAGTATTTT
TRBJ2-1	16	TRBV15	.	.	CATSREEQGPAGEQFF	TGTGCCACCAGCAGAGAAGAACAGGGACCCGCCGGTGAGCAGTTCTTC
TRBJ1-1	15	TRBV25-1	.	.	CASSDWTDLNTEAFF	TGTGCCAGCAGTGACTGGACAGACTTAAACACTGAAGCTTTCTTT
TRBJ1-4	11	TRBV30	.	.	CAWRSDEKLFF	TGTGCCTGGAGGTCGGATGAAAAACTGTTTTTT
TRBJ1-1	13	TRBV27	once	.	CASSLSRNTEAFF	TGTGCCAGCAGTTTATCCAGGAACACTGAAGCTTTCTTT
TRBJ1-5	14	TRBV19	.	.	CASSTGFSNQPQHF	TGTGCCAGTAGCACAGGTTTTAGCAATCAGCCCCAGCATTTT
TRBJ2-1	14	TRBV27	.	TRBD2	CASGREDAGNEQFF	TGTGCCAGTGGCCGGGAGGATGCCGGCAATGAGCAGTTCTTC